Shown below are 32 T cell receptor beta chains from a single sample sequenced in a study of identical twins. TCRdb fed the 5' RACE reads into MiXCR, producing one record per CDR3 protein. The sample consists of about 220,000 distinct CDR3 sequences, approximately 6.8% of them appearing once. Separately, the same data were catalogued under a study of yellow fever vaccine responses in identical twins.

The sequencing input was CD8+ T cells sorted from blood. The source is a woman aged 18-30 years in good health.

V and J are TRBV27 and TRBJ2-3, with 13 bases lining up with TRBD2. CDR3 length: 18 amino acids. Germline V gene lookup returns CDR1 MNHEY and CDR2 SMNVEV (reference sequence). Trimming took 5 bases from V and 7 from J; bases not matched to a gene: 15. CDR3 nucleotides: TGTGCCAGCAGTCCGTTACCGGGACTAGCGGGGAGGAGTCATACGCAGTATTTT. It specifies CASSPLPGLAGRSHTQYF.

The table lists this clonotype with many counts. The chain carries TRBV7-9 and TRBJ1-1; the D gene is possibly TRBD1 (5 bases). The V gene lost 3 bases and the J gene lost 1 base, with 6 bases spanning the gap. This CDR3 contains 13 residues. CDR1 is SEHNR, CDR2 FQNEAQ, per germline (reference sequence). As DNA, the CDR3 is TGTGCCAGCAGCTTCGGGGGGAACACTGAAGCTTTCTTT. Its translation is CASSFGGNTEAFF.

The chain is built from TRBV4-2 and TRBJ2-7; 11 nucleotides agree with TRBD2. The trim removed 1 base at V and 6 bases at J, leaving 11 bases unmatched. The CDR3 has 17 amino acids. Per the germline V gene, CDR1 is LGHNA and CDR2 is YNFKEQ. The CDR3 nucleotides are TGTGCCAGCAGCCAAGGATCCGTAGCGGGAGGGCCACCCGAGCAGTACTTC. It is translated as CASSQGSVAGGPPEQYF.

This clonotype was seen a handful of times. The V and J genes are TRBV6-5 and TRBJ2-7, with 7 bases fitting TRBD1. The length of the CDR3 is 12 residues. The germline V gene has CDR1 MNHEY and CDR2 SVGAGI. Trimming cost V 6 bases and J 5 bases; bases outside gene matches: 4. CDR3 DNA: TGTGCCAGCAGGACAGGGTTGAACGAGCAGTACTTC. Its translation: CASRTGLNEQYF.

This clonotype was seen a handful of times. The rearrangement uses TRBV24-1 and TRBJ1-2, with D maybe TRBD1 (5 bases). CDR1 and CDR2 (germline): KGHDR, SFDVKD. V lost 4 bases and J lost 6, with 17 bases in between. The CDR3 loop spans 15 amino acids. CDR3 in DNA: TGTGCCACCAGTGACCGGTCCGGGATGGGGGATGGCTACACCTTC. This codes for CATSDRSGMGDGYTF.

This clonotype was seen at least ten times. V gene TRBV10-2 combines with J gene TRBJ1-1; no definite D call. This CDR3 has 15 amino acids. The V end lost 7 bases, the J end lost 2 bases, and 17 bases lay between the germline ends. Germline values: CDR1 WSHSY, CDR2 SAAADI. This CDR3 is CASNRVGDRNTEAFF. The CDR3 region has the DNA TGCGCCAGCAACCGAGTCGGCGACCGAAACACTGAAGCTTTCTTT.

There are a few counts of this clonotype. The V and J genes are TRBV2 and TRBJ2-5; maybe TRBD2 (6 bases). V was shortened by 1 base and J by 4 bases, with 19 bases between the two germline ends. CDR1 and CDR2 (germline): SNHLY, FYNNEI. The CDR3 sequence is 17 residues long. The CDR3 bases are TGTGCCAGCAGTGAAGTCGGGCCTCCGGAGGGAGCAGAGACCCAGTACTTC. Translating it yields CASSEVGPPEGAETQYF.

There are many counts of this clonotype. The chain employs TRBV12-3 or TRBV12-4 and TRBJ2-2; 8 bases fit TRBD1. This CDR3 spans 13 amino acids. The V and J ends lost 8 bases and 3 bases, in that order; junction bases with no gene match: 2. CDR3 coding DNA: TGTGCCAGCGGACAGGGTTACACCGGGGAGCTGTTTTTT. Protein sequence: CASGQGYTGELFF.

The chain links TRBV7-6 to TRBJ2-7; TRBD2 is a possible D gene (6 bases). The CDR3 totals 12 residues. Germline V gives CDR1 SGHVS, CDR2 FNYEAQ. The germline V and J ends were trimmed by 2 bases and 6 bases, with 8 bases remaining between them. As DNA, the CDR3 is TGTGCCAGCAGCTTATCCGGGGGCGAGCAGTACTTC. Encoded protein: CASSLSGGEQYF.

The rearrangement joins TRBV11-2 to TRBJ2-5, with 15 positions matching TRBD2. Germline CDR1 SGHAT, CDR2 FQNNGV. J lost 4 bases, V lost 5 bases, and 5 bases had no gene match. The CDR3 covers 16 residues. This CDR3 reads CASSDWTSGGAETQYF. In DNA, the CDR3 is TGTGCCAGCAGCGACTGGACTAGCGGGGGGGCAGAGACCCAGTACTTC.

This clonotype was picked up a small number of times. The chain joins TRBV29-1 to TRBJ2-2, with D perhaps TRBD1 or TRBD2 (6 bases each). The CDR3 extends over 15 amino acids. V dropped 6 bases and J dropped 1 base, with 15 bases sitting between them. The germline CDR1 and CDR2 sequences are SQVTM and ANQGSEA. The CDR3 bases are TGCAGCGTCGAGGTGGCGGGACAGAACACCGGGGAGCTGTTTTTT. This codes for CSVEVAGQNTGELFF.

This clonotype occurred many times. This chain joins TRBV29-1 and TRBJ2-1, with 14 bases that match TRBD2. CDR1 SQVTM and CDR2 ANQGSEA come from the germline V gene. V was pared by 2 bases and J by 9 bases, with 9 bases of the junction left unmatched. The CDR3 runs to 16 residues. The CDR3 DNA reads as TGCAGCGTTGAAAGGTTCGGGACTAGCGGGAGATCTGAGCAGTTCTTC. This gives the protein CSVERFGTSGRSEQFF.

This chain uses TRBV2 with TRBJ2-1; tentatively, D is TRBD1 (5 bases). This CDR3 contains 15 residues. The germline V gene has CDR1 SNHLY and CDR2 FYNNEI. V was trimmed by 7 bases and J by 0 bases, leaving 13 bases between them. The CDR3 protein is CASMAGRASYNEQFF. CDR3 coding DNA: TGTGCCAGCATGGCCGGCAGGGCCTCCTACAATGAGCAGTTCTTC.

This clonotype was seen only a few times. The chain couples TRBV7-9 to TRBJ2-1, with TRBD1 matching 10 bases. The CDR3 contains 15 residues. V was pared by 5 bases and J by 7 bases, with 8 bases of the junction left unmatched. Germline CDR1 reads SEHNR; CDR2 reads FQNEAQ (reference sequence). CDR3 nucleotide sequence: TGTGCCAGCAGCGGTACCGGGACAGGGGCGAATGAGCAGTTCTTC. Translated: CASSGTGTGANEQFF. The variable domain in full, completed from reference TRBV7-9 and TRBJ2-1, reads DTGVSQNPRHKITKRGQNVTFRCDPISEHNRLYWYRQTLGQGPEFLTYFQNEAQLEKSRLLSDRFSAERPKGSFSTLEIQRTEQGDSAMYLCASSGTGTGANEQFFGPGTRLTVL.

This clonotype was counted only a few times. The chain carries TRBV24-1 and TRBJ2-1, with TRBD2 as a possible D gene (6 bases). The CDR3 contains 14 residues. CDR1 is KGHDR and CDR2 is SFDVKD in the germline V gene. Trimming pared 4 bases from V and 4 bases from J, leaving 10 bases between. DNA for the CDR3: TGTGCCACCAGTGAAGGTGCGGGGTACAATGAGCAGTTCTTC. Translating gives CATSEGAGYNEQFF.

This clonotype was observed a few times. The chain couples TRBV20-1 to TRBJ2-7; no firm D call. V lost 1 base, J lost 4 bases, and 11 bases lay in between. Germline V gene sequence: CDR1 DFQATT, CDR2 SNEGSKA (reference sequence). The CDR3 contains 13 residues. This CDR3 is CSARGGYNYEQYF. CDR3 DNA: TGCAGTGCTAGAGGTGGCTACAATTACGAGCAGTACTTC.

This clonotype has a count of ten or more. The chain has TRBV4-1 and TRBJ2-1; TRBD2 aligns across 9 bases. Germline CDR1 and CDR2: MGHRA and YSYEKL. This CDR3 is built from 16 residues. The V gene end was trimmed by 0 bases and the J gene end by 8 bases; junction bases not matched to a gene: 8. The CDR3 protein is CASSQDSLAGWYEQFF. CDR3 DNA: TGCGCCAGCAGCCAAGATTCACTAGCGGGCTGGTATGAGCAGTTCTTC.

In DNA form, the CDR3 reads TGTGCCAGCAGTTTATCGGGACTAAGAGGTACCGGGGAGCTGTTTTTT. Residues: CASSLSGLRGTGELFF. The chain couples TRBV27 to TRBJ2-2; 7 bases align to TRBD2. This CDR3 is 16 amino acids long. V lost 0 bases and J lost 5; bases outside the gene matches: 6. Germline assignment: CDR1 MNHEY and CDR2 SMNVEV (reference sequence).

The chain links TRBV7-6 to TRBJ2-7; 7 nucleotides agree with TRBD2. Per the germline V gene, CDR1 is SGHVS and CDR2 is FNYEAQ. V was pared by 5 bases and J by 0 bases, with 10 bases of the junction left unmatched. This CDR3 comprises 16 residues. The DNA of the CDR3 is TGTGCCAGCAGCGTTACTAGCGAGACGAGCTCCTACGAGCAGTACTTC. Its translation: CASSVTSETSSYEQYF.

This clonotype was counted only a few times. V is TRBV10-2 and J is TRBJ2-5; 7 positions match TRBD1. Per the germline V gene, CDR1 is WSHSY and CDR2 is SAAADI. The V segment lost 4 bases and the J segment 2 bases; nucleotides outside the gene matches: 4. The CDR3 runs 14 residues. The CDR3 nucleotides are TGCGCCAGCAGTGTATGGGGACAGCAAGAGACCCAGTACTTC. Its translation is CASSVWGQQETQYF.

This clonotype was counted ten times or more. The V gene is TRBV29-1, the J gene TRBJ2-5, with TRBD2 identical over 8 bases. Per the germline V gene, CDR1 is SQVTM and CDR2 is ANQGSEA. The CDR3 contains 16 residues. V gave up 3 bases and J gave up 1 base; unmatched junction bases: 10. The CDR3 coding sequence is TGCAGCGTTGAGGGGGGGATAGCGGGACCCCAAGAGACCCAGTACTTC. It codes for CSVEGGIAGPQETQYF.

The CDR3 is CSVGLDHRVDIQYF. The CDR3 DNA reads as TGCAGCGTTGGCCTGGACCACCGAGTAGACATTCAGTACTTC. The rearrangement uses TRBV29-1 and TRBJ2-4; D uncertain. This CDR3 comprises 14 residues. V shed 4 bases and J shed 8 bases, with 18 bases lying between them. Germline loops: CDR1 SQVTM, CDR2 ANQGSEA.

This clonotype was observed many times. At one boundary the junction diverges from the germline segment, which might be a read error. CDR3 bases: TGTGCCAGCAGCCAACTAGCGGGAAGCACAGATACGCAGTATTTT. It specifies CASSQLAGSTDTQYF. The V call is TRBV4-1, the J call TRBJ2-3; 10 bases fit TRBD2. This CDR3 region has 15 residues. Germline V gives CDR1 MGHRA, CDR2 YSYEKL.

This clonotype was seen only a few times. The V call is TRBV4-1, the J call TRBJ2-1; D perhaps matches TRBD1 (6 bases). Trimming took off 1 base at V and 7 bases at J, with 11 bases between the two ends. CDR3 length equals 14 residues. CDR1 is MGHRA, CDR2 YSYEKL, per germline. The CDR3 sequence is CASSQGQARNEQFF. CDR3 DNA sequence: TGCGCCAGCAGCCAAGGACAGGCGAGAAATGAGCAGTTCTTC.

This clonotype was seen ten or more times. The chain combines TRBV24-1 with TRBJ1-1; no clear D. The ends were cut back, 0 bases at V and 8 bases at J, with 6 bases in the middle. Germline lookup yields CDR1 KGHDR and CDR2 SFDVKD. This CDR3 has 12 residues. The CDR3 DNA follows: TGTGCCACCAGTGATTTGTCTGGAGAAGCTTTCTTT. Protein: CATSDLSGEAFF.

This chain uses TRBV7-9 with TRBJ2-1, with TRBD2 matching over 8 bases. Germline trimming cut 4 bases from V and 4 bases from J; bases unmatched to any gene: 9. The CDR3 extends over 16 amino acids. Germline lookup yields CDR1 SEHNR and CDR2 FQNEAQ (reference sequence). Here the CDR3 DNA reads TGTGCCAGCAGCTCGAGCGGGAGCCAGACGTACAATGAGCAGTTCTTC. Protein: CASSSSGSQTYNEQFF.

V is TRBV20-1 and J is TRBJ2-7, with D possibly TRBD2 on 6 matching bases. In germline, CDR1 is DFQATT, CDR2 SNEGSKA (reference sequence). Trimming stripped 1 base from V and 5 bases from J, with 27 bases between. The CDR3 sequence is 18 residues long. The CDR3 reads CSARVGGPLGSQTHEQYV. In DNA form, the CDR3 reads TGCAGTGCTAGAGTGGGGGGTCCCTTAGGCTCACAAACGCACGAGCAGTACGTC.

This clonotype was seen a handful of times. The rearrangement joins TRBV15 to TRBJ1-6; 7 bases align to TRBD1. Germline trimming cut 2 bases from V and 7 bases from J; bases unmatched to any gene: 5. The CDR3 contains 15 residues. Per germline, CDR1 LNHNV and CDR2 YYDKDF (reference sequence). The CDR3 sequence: CATSRSGGGNSPLHF. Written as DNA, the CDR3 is TGTGCCACCAGCAGATCAGGGGGTGGGAATTCACCCCTCCACTTT.

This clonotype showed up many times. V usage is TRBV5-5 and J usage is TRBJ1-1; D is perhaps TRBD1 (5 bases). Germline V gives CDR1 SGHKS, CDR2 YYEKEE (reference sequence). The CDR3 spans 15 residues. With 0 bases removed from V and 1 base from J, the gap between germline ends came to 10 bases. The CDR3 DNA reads TGTGCCAGCAGCTTGGAGAGGGGCCGGAACACTGAAGCTTTCTTT. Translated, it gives CASSLERGRNTEAFF.

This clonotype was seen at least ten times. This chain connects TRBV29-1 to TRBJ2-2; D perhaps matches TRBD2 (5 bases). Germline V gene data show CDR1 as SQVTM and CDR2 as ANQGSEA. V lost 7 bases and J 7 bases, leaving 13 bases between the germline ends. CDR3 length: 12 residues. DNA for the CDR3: TGCAGCGCCACCCCGGGAAGCGGGGAGCTGTTTTTT. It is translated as CSATPGSGELFF.

DNA of the CDR3: TGTGCCAGCAGCCAAGTTTTGGGCCGGCAGGGCGAAGCAGATACGCAGTATTTT. Translation: CASSQVLGRQGEADTQYF. The rearrangement joins TRBV14 to TRBJ2-3; a possible D gene is TRBD1 (5 bases). The CDR3 has 18 residues. Trimming pared 1 base from V and 4 bases from J, leaving 21 bases between. In germline, CDR1 is SGHDN, CDR2 FVKESK.

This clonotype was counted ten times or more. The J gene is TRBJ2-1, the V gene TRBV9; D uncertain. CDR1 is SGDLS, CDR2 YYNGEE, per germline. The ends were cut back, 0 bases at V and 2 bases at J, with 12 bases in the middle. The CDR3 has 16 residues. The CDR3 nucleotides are TGTGCCAGCAGCGTAGCCGGTGACGGCACCTACAATGAGCAGTTCTTC. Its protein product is CASSVAGDGTYNEQFF.